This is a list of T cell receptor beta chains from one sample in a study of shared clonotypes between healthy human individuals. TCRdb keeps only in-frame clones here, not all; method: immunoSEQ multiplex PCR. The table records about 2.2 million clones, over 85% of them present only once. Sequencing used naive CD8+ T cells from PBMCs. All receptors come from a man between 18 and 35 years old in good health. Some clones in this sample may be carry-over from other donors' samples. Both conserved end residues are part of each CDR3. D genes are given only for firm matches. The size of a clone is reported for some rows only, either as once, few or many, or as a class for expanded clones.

cdr3_aa: CASSFVSGELFF
cdr3_nt: TGTGCCAGCAGCTTTGTTTCCGGGGAGCTGTTTTTT
v_call: TRBV7-6
j_call: TRBJ2-2
clone_size: few
d_call: .

cdr3_aa: CASSHSGRSADTQYF
cdr3_nt: TGTGCCAGCAGCCATAGCGGGAGAAGCGCAGATACGCAGTATTTT
v_call: TRBV6-1
j_call: TRBJ2-3
clone_size: .
d_call: TRBD2

cdr3_aa: CASSPAGNHYEQYF
cdr3_nt: TGTGCCAGCAGCCCCGCCGGGAACCACTACGAGCAGTACTTC
v_call: TRBV7-9
j_call: TRBJ2-7
clone_size: .
d_call: .

cdr3_aa: CASSVSTDAYEQYF
cdr3_nt: TGTGCCAGCAGCGTCTCGACAGACGCCTACGAGCAGTACTTC
v_call: TRBV9
j_call: TRBJ2-7
clone_size: .
d_call: .

cdr3_aa: CASMEGQGRLYEQYF
cdr3_nt: TGTGCCAGTATGGAGGGACAGGGCCGACTCTACGAGCAGTACTTC
v_call: TRBV19
j_call: TRBJ2-7
clone_size: .
d_call: TRBD1

cdr3_aa: CASSVLFNGELFF
cdr3_nt: TGTGCCAGCAGCGTATTGTTTAACGGGGAGCTGTTTTTT
v_call: TRBV9
j_call: TRBJ2-2
clone_size: .
d_call: .

cdr3_aa: CASSYSMDSYYGYTF
cdr3_nt: TGTGCCAGCAGTTACTCAATGGACAGTTACTATGGCTACACCTTC
v_call: TRBV6-5
j_call: TRBJ1-2
clone_size: .
d_call: .

cdr3_aa: CASSPDRGTTEAFF
cdr3_nt: TGTGCCAGCAGCCCGGACAGGGGGACTACTGAAGCTTTCTTT
v_call: TRBV6-6
j_call: TRBJ1-1
clone_size: .
d_call: TRBD1

cdr3_aa: CASSARSVGKLFF
cdr3_nt: TGTGCCAGCAGTGCCCGTTCCGTAGGAAAACTGTTTTTT
v_call: TRBV27
j_call: TRBJ1-4
clone_size: .
d_call: .

cdr3_aa: CASSLGRLSGNTIYF
cdr3_nt: TGTGCCAGCAGTTTGGGGCGACTCTCTGGAAACACCATATATTTT
v_call: TRBV28
j_call: TRBJ1-3
clone_size: .
d_call: .

cdr3_aa: CASSYSGLINEQFF
cdr3_nt: TGTGCCAGCAGTTACTCGGGACTCATCAATGAGCAGTTCTTC
v_call: TRBV6-5
j_call: TRBJ2-1
clone_size: .
d_call: .

cdr3_aa: CASSSEQGSDTQYF
cdr3_nt: TGTGCCAGCAGCTCCGAGCAGGGGTCAGATACGCAGTATTTT
v_call: TRBV5-6
j_call: TRBJ2-3
clone_size: .
d_call: .

cdr3_aa: CASSLDRLSGNTIYF
cdr3_nt: TGTGCCAGCAGCTTGGATAGGTTGTCTGGAAACACCATATATTTT
v_call: TRBV5-8
j_call: TRBJ1-3
clone_size: .
d_call: .

cdr3_aa: CASSQAPGLNTEAFF
cdr3_nt: TGTGCCAGCAGCCAAGCACCGGGGTTGAACACTGAAGCTTTCTTT
v_call: TRBV14
j_call: TRBJ1-1
clone_size: .
d_call: .

cdr3_aa: CASSQEELGLEQFF
cdr3_nt: TGTGCCAGCAGCCAAGAGGAACTGGGATTGGAGCAGTTCTTC
v_call: TRBV4-2
j_call: TRBJ2-1
clone_size: .
d_call: .

cdr3_aa: CASSFGRGQHTEAFF
cdr3_nt: TGTGCCAGCAGCTTCGGCAGGGGGCAGCACACTGAAGCTTTCTTT
v_call: TRBV5-8
j_call: TRBJ1-1
clone_size: .
d_call: TRBD1